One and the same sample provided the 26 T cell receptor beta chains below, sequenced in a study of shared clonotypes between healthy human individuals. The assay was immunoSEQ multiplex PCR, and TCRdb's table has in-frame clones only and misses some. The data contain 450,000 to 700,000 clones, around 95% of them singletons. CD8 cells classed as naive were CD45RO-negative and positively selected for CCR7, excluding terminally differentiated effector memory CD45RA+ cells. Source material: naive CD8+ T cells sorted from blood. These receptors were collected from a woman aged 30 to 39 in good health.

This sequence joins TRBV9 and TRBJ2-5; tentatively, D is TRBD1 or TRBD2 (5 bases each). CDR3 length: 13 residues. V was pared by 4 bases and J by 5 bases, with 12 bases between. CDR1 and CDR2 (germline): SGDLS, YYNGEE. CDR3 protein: CASSLPEGETQYF. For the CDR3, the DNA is TGTGCCAGCAGCCTTCCCGAGGGGGAGACCCAGTACTTC.

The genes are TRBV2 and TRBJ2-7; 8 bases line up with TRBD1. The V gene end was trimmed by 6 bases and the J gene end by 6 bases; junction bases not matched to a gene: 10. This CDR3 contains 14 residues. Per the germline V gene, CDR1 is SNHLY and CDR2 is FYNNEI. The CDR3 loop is CASSIQGELAEQYF. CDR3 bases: TGTGCCAGCAGCATACAGGGGGAATTGGCCGAGCAGTACTTC.

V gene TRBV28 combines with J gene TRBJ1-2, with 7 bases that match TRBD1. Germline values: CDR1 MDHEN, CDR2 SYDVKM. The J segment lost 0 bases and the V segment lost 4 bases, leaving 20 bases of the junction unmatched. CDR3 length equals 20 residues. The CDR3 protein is CASSSVAGQAQYVANYGYTF. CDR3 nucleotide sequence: TGTGCCAGCAGTTCCGTCGCCGGACAGGCTCAATATGTCGCTAACTATGGCTACACCTTC.

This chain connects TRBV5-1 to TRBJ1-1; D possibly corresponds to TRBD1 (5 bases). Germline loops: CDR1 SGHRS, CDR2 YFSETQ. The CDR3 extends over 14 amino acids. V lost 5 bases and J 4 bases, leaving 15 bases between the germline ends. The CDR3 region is CASRTEGASTEAFF. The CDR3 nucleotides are TGCGCCAGCAGAACGGAAGGGGCGAGCACTGAAGCTTTCTTT.

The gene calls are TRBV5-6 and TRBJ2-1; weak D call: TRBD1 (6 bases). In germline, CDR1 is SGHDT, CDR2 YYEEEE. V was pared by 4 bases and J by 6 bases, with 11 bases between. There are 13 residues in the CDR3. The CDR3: CASSLGTPNEQFF. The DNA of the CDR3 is TGTGCCAGCAGCCTGGGGACACCCAATGAGCAGTTCTTC.

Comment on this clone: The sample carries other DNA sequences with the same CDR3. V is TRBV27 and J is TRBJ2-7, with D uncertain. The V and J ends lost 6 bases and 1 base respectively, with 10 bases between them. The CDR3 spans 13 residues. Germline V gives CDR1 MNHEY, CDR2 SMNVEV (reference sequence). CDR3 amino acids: CASSLGPSYEQYF. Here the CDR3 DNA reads TGTGCCAGCAGCCTCGGGCCATCCTACGAGCAGTACTTC.

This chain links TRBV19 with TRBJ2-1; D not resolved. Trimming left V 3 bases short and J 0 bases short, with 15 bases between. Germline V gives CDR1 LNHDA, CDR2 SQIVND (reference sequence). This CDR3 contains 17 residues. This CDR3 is CASSMHLSAFSYNEQFF. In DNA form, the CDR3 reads TGTGCCAGTAGTATGCACTTGAGCGCCTTCTCCTACAATGAGCAGTTCTTC.

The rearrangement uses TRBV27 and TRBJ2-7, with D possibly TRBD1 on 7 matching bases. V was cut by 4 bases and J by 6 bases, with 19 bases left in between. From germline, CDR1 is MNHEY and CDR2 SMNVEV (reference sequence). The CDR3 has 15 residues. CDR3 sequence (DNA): TGTGCCAGCAGTTCGGACCCCTACAGGGGAGGCGAGCAGTACTTC. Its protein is CASSSDPYRGGEQYF.

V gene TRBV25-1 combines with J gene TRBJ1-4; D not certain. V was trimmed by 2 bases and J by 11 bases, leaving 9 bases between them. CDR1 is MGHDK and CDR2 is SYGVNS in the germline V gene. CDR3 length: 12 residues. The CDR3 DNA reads TGTGCCAGCAGTGAAGGGCCATCCAAACTGTTTTTT. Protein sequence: CASSEGPSKLFF.

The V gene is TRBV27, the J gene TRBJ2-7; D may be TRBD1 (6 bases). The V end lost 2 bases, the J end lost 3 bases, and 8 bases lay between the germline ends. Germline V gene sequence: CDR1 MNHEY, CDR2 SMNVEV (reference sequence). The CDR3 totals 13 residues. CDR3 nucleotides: TGTGCCAGCAGTTTAGCCAGGGGCTACGAGCAGTACTTC. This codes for CASSLARGYEQYF.

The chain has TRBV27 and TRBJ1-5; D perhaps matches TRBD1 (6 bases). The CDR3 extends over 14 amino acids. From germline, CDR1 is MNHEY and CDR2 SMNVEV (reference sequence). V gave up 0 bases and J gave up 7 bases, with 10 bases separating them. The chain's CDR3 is CASSLSGTRQPQHF. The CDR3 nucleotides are TGTGCCAGCAGTTTATCCGGGACACGGCAGCCCCAGCATTTT.

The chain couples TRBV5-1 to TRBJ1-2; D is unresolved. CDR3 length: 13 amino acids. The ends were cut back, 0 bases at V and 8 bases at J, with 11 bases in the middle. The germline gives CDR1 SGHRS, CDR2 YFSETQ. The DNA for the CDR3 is TGCGCCAGCAGCTTGGAGGGCCGCCAAGGCTACACCTTC. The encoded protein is CASSLEGRQGYTF.

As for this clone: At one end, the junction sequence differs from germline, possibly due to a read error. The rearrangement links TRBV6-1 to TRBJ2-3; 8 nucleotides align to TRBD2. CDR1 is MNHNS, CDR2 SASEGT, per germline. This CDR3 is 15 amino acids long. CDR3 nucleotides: TGTGCCAGCAGAGAAGCGGGAGTTGATACAGATACGCAGTATTTT. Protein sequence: CASREAGVDTDTQYF.

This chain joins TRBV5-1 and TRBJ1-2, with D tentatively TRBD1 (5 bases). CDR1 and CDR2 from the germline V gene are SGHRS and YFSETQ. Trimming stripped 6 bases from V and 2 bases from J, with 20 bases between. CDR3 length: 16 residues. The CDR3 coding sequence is TGCGCCAGCACCGAGGTCCCTACGGGGCCGAACTATGGCTACACCTTC. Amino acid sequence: CASTEVPTGPNYGYTF. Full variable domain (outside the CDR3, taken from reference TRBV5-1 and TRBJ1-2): KAGVTQTPRYLIKTRGQQVTLSCSPISGHRSVSWYQQTPGQGLQFLFEYFSETQRNKGNFPGRFSGRQFSNSRSEMNVSTLELGDSALYLCASTEVPTGPNYGYTFGSGTRLTVV.

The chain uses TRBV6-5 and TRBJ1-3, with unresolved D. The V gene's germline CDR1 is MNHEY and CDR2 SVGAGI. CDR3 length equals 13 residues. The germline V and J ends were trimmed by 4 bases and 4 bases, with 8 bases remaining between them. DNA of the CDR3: TGTGCCAGCAGTTTCGGAGAAGGAAACACCATATATTTT. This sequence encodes CASSFGEGNTIYF.

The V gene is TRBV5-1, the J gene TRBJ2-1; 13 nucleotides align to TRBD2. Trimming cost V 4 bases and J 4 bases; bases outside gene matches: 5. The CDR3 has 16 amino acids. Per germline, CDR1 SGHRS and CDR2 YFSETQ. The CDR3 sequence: CASSGLAGVSYNEQFF. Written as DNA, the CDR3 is TGCGCCAGCAGCGGACTAGCGGGAGTCTCTTACAATGAGCAGTTCTTC. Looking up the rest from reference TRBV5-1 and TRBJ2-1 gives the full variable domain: KAGVTQTPRYLIKTRGQQVTLSCSPISGHRSVSWYQQTPGQGLQFLFEYFSETQRNKGNFPGRFSGRQFSNSRSEMNVSTLELGDSALYLCASSGLAGVSYNEQFFGPGTRLTVL.

The CDR3 DNA follows: TGTGCCAGCAGCTTAGCGACAGGGACCCCCTCCGAAAAACTGTTTTTT. Translation: CASSLATGTPSEKLFF. The chain recombines TRBV7-8 with TRBJ1-4; 7 positions match TRBD1. This CDR3 is built from 16 residues. The V gene end was trimmed by 0 bases and the J gene end by 8 bases; junction bases not matched to a gene: 9. Germline V lookup: CDR1 SGHVS, CDR2 FQNEAQ.

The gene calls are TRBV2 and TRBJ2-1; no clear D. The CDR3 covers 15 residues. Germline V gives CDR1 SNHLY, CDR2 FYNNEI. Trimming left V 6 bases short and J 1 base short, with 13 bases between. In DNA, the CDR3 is TGTGCCAGCAGGCGTGAAAAAGGGTCCTACAATGAGCAGTTCTTC. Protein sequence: CASRREKGSYNEQFF.

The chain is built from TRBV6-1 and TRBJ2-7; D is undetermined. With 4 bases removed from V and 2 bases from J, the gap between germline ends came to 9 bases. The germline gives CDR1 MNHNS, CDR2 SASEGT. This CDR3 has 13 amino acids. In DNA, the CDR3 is TGTGCCAGCAGTGGGACGGGTCCCTACGAGCAGTACTTC. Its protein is CASSGTGPYEQYF.

CDR3 bases: TGTGCCAGCAGCTTAATGGGCGATACGCAGTATTTT. It codes for CASSLMGDTQYF. V gene TRBV7-3 combines with J gene TRBJ2-3; D gene unclear. This CDR3 contains 12 residues. The germline V and J ends were trimmed by 1 base and 6 bases, with 5 bases remaining between them. Germline CDR1 SGHTA, CDR2 FQGTGA.

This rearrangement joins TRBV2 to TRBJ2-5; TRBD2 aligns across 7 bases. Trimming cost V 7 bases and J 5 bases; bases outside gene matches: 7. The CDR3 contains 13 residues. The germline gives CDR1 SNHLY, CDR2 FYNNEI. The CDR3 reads CASKSGKQETQYF. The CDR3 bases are TGTGCCAGCAAGAGCGGGAAACAGGAGACCCAGTACTTC.

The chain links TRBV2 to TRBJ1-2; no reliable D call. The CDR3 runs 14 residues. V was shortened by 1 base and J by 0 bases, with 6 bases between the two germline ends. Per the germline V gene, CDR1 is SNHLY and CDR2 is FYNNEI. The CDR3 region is CASSEVRTNYGYTF. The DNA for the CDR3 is TGTGCCAGCAGTGAAGTCCGGACTAACTATGGCTACACCTTC.

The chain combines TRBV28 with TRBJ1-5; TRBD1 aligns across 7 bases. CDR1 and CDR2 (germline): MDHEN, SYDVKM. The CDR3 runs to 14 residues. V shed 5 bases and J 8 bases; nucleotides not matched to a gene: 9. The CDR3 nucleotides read TGTGCCAGCAGTGGGGACAGCCGCGTGGAGCCCCAGCATTTT. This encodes CASSGDSRVEPQHF.

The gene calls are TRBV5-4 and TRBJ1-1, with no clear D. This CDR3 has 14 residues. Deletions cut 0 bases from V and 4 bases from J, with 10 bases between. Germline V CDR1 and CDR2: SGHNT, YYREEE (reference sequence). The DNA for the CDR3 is TGTGCCAGCAGCTTGGGCCAGGTTGTCACTGAAGCTTTCTTT. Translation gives CASSLGQVVTEAFF.

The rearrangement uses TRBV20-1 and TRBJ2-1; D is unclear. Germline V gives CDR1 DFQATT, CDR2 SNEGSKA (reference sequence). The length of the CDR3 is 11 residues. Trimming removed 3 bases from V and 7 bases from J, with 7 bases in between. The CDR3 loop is CSARFVNEQFF. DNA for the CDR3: TGCAGTGCTAGGTTTGTTAATGAGCAGTTCTTC.

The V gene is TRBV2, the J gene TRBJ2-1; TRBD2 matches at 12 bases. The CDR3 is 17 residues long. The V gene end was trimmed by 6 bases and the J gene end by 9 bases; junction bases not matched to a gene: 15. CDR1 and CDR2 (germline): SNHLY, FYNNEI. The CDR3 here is CASSWTSGNFNAIEQFF. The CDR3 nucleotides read TGTGCCAGCAGCTGGACTAGCGGGAATTTTAATGCTATTGAGCAGTTCTTC.